The T cell receptor (beta chain) described here comes from a study of blood T cell repertoires in COVID-19. This clone was picked up a small number of times. Clones were sequenced by immunoSEQ multiplex PCR, and TCRdb holds only the in-frame ones, with some missing. The sample has about 240,000 clones, around four fifths seen once; the top ten hold over 7%. The CDR3 runs 12 residues. Trimming removed 3 bases at V and 10 bases at J, with 12 bases between. Germline V lookup: CDR1 MDHEN, CDR2 SYDVKM. The chain employs TRBV28 and TRBJ1-1; D is ambiguous. The sample taken for sequencing was peripheral blood. The clonotype was recovered from a woman older than 75 with COVID-19, enrolled during active disease. This chain's CDR3 is CASSFGLGGAFF. CDR3 nucleotide sequence: TGTGCCAGCAGTTTCGGCCTCGGCGGAGCTTTCTTT. The variable domain in full, with the rest retrieved from reference TRBV28 and TRBJ1-1, is DVKVTQSSRYLVKRTGEKVFLECVQDMDHENMFWYRQDPGLGLRLIYFSYDVKMKEKGDIPEGYSVSREKKERFSLILESASTNQTSMYLCASSFGLGGAFFGQGTRLTVV.